One sample yielded the 18 T cell receptor beta chains listed below, sequenced in a study of T-cell reconstitution after alpha-beta-depleted transplantation in children. Preparation of the TCRbeta library was carried out with unique molecular identifiers. Via MiXCR, TCRdb re-called the PCR reads, giving one row per CDR3 protein. The data hold 80,000 or so distinct CDR3 sequences, with roughly 14% observed a single time. The sample consisted of PBMCs, mostly from graft donor cells, taken 180 days after TCRalphabeta/CD19-depleted stem cell transplant. Every receptor here comes from a male patient between 2 and 10 years old who had a stem cell transplant for acute lymphoblastic leukemia, so the T cells may come from the graft donor.

This clonotype appeared many times. The chain employs TRBV12-3 or TRBV12-4 and TRBJ2-3, with D uncertain. The CDR3 runs 14 residues. The germline V and J ends were trimmed by 6 bases and 0 bases, with 10 bases remaining between them. The CDR3 region is CASRDVPSTDTQYF. In DNA form, the CDR3 reads TGTGCCAGCAGGGACGTACCTAGCACAGATACGCAGTATTTT.

This clonotype was recorded at least ten times. The J gene is TRBJ1-1, the V gene TRBV7-2, with D unresolved. This CDR3 spans 13 amino acids. The V gene's germline CDR1 is SGHTA and CDR2 FQGNSA. V was pared by 1 base and J by 1 base, with 4 bases between. In nucleotides, the CDR3 is TGTGCCAGCAGCTTAGTAGGGAACACTGAAGCTTTCTTT. It specifies CASSLVGNTEAFF. The full variable domain, in which reference TRBV7-2 and TRBJ1-1 provide the parts outside the CDR3, is GAGVSQSPSNKVTEKGKDVELRCDPISGHTALYWYRQSLGQGLEFLIYFQGNSAPDKSGLPSDRFSAERTGGSVSTLTIQRTQQEDSAVYLCASSLVGNTEAFFGQGTRLTVV.

This rearrangement joins TRBV7-2 to TRBJ2-5, with a tentative D call TRBD2 (6 bases). V lost 5 bases to trimming and J lost 2 bases, with 15 bases between them. The CDR3 runs to 15 residues. Germline lookup yields CDR1 SGHTA and CDR2 FQGNSA. The CDR3 sequence is CASSPGRYGQETQYF. The CDR3 nucleotides read TGTGCCAGCAGCCCGGGGAGGTACGGGCAAGAGACCCAGTACTTC.

This clonotype has more than one count but fewer than ten. The chain has TRBV10-3 and TRBJ2-5, with 14 bases identical to TRBD2. The germline gives CDR1 ENHRY, CDR2 SYGVKD. V lost 6 bases to trimming and J lost 5 bases; unmatched junction nucleotides: 11. This CDR3 is 17 amino acids long. The CDR3 loop is CAISPWTSGGLGETQYF. Written as DNA, the CDR3 is TGTGCCATCAGCCCCTGGACTAGCGGGGGGTTAGGGGAGACCCAGTACTTC.

This clonotype came up a few times. The chain joins TRBV5-5 to TRBJ1-5; D gene uncertain. The CDR3 spans 18 residues. Germline CDR1 and CDR2: SGHKS and YYEKEE (reference sequence). V was cut by 0 bases and J by 5 bases, with 21 bases left in between. DNA of the CDR3: TGTGCCAGCAGCTTGGGAGGTAGAGGAGGGTTAGGTGATCAGCCCCAGCATTTT. Protein sequence: CASSLGGRGGLGDQPQHF. The full variable domain, in which reference TRBV5-5 and TRBJ1-5 provide the parts outside the CDR3, is DAGVTQSPTHLIKTRGQQVTLRCSPISGHKSVSWYQQVLGQGPQFIFQYYEKEERGRGNFPDRFSARQFPNYSSELNVNALLLGDSALYLCASSLGGRGGLGDQPQHFGDGTRLSIL.

This chain uses TRBV6-2 or TRBV6-3 with TRBJ2-7; 8 positions agree with TRBD2. The CDR3 is 14 residues long. Germline V gives CDR1 MNHEY, CDR2 SVGEGT. V dropped 10 bases and J dropped 2; count of bases not matched to a gene: 10. CDR3 region: CAILGLAGPYEQYF. The CDR3 DNA is TGTGCCATCCTTGGACTAGCCGGCCCCTACGAGCAGTACTTC.

The chain uses TRBV28 and TRBJ1-6; D unclear. CDR1 is MDHEN and CDR2 is SYDVKM in the germline V gene. This CDR3 spans 15 amino acids. Between the trimmed V and J ends, which lost 8 bases and 0 bases, there was a span of 11 bases. Here the CDR3 DNA reads TGTGCCAGCCCCCAAGAGAGCTCCTATAATTCACCCCTCCACTTT. Translation gives CASPQESSYNSPLHF.

The table lists this clonotype with a few counts. V gene TRBV5-1 combines with J gene TRBJ2-3, with 12 bases fitting TRBD2. With 1 base clipped from V and 2 bases from J, the junction kept 2 bases outside the gene matches. The CDR3 covers 16 residues. CDR1 is SGHRS, CDR2 YFSETQ, per germline. The CDR3 DNA is TGCGCCAGCAGCTTGACTAGCGGGGGGCCCACAGATACGCAGTATTTT. Its translation: CASSLTSGGPTDTQYF.

The chain carries TRBV5-1 and TRBJ2-3; a possible D gene is TRBD2 (9 bases). CDR1 and CDR2 from the germline V gene are SGHRS and YFSETQ. V was shortened by 4 bases and J by 0 bases, with 30 bases between the two germline ends. The CDR3 is 21 amino acids. DNA for the CDR3: TGCGCCAGCAGCCTCGACAGGGGCCCGGCCCGGCTAGCGGGAAGCACAGATACGCAGTATTTT. Protein: CASSLDRGPARLAGSTDTQYF.

The CDR3 coding sequence is TGCAGTGCCCAAGACAGGCTCGCCTACGAGCAGTACTTC. It is translated as CSAQDRLAYEQYF. The chain combines TRBV20-1 with TRBJ2-7, with D perhaps TRBD1 (6 bases). The germline V gene encodes CDR1 DFQATT and CDR2 SNEGSKA (reference sequence). Trimming shortened V by 6 bases and J by 2 bases, and 14 bases separated the two germline ends. CDR3 length equals 13 residues.

Many counts were recorded for this clonotype. The J gene is TRBJ1-5, the V gene TRBV5-1; no firm D call. The CDR3 length is 13 residues. The germline gives CDR1 SGHRS, CDR2 YFSETQ. The V end was cut by 4 bases, the J end by 4 bases, with 9 bases between. CDR3 DNA sequence: TGCGCCAGCAGCATCGGGCCGAATCAGCCCCAGCATTTT. Translation: CASSIGPNQPQHF.

The table lists this clonotype with many counts. This chain links TRBV5-1 with TRBJ1-1; the D gene is possibly TRBD1 (5 bases). CDR1 is SGHRS, CDR2 YFSETQ, per germline. V dropped 3 bases and J dropped 0 bases, with 9 bases sitting between them. The length of the CDR3 is 14 residues. The DNA for the CDR3 is TGCGCCAGCAGCTGGGGCTCCATGAACACTGAAGCTTTCTTT. Encoded protein: CASSWGSMNTEAFF.

This clonotype was seen only a few times. The chain has TRBV5-1 and TRBJ1-5; D remains ambiguous. Trimming pared 9 bases from V and 3 bases from J, leaving 22 bases between. The CDR3 consists of 16 residues. CDR1 is SGHRS, CDR2 YFSETQ, per germline. The CDR3 nucleotides read TGCGCCACTTTGAATCGGAGCGAGTGGGTCAATCAGCCCCAGCATTTT. It translates to CATLNRSEWVNQPQHF.

This clonotype was detected only a few times. The chain joins TRBV25-1 to TRBJ2-7; tentatively, D is TRBD2 (6 bases). With 6 bases removed from V and 0 bases from J, the gap between germline ends came to 6 bases. CDR3 length equals 12 residues. The germline V gene encodes CDR1 MGHDK and CDR2 SYGVNS. Here the CDR3 DNA reads TGTGCCAGCAGCGGGAGCTCCTACGAGCAGTACTTC. It translates to CASSGSSYEQYF.

This clonotype showed up just a few times. V usage is TRBV24-1 and J usage is TRBJ2-1; TRBD2 matches 11 bases. The junction had 14 bases not matched to a gene; V was cut back by 9 bases and J by 5 bases. CDR3 length equals 17 residues. The germline V gene has CDR1 KGHDR and CDR2 SFDVKD. CDR3 sequence (DNA): TGTGCCACCGACCCCCCGCGTCGACTAGCGGGGAACAATGAGCAGTTCTTC. Encoded protein: CATDPPRRLAGNNEQFF.

This clonotype has only a few counts. This chain joins TRBV18 and TRBJ2-7; 8 bases match TRBD2. Germline trimming cut 6 bases from V and 2 bases from J; bases unmatched to any gene: 12. Germline CDR1 reads KGHSH; CDR2 reads LQKENI. The CDR3 has 16 residues. CDR3 in DNA: TGTGCCAGCTCGCCGCTGACTAGCGCCTTCCCCTACGAGCAGTACTTC. Its protein product is CASSPLTSAFPYEQYF. Complete variable domain (other parts from reference TRBV18 and TRBJ2-7): NAGVMQNPRHLVRRRGQEARLRCSPMKGHSHVYWYRQLPEEGLKFMVYLQKENIIDESGMPKERFSAEFPKEGPSILRIQQVVRGDSAAYFCASSPLTSAFPYEQYFGPGTRLTVT.

The chain carries TRBV6-1 and TRBJ1-2; no firm D call. Trimming removed 6 bases at V and 6 bases at J, with 17 bases between. The CDR3 is 14 amino acids. Germline CDR1 reads MNHNS; CDR2 reads SASEGT. CDR3 sequence reads: CASSRVLRQDGYTF. The DNA of the CDR3 is TGTGCCAGCAGCAGAGTCCTTCGCCAAGATGGCTACACCTTC.

The chain carries TRBV20-1 and TRBJ1-5, with 8 positions matching TRBD1. With 0 bases clipped from V and 1 base from J, the junction kept 2 bases outside the gene matches. CDR1 is DFQATT, CDR2 SNEGSKA, per germline (reference sequence). The CDR3 is 15 residues long. The DNA of the CDR3 is TGCAGTGCTAGAGATGACAGGGGAAGCAATCAGCCCCAGCATTTT. It translates to CSARDDRGSNQPQHF.